This T cell receptor (beta chain) is drawn from a study of blood T cells in healthy people across ages. The germline CDR1 and CDR2 sequences are SGHTA and FQGNSA. Losses at the gene ends were 6 bases for V and 5 bases for J; bases not matched to a gene: 11. This CDR3 is built from 16 residues. PCR was performed a second time for about 6 to 12 cycles using a sample-barcoded 5' primer and a J-beta primer mix. TCRdb used MiXCR to reprocess the 5' RACE reads, holding one entry per CDR3 protein. The table includes fewer than 650,000 distinct CDR3 sequences, about 27% detected once. A minimum of 5 micrograms of total RNA was extracted per sample. A single count supports this clonotype. These data were also reused for a study on T cells of mothers and their children. From that study: For cDNA synthesis, the complete extracted RNA was used (roughly 1.4 ug per 15 ul). The effect of thymic selection on TCR recombination output is similar between related and unrelated pairs.

The sequenced sample consisted of blood. The chain carries TRBV7-2 and TRBJ2-1; TRBD1 matches 9 bases. The sequence was obtained from a boy younger than 10 in good health. CDR3 loop: CASSLYRTGVNNEQFF. The DNA of the CDR3 is TGTGCCAGCAGTTTATATAGGACAGGGGTTAACAATGAGCAGTTCTTC.